This section outlines one T cell receptor beta chain sequence together with its context. The count of this clone is one. This receptor's antigen is unknown. No base qualities exist here, and no much larger clone lies one base off it. The data were obtained in a study of cytomegalovirus exposure and HLA in healthy donors (dated by TCRdb to about 2017). At the level of the whole study: The 700 or so repertoires of the first cohort and the roughly 120 validation repertoires were produced on the same platform, according to a later analysis. The study was designed to test whether signatures of past pathogen exposure could be identified by cataloging public T cell receptors. A separate validation cohort of approximately 120 different subjects was used in addition to the approximately 700-subject first cohort. High-throughput TCR immunosequencing, statistical association of individual TCRs with disease status, and machine learning were combined to predict cytomegalovirus infection status.

The library was produced with the immunoSEQ multiplex PCR assay. On the authors' methods: A statistical classification framework was built to diagnose cytomegalovirus status from the catalog of TCR beta chain sequences. In its TCRdb copy, this immuneACCESS table keeps in-frame sequences only and misses some clones. Where compared with another copy, unresolved V genes explain less than half of these, and the others have no known cause. V, J and clone size are those of that table, while D and trimming were read from the DNA. This sample has 250,000 to 350,000 clones in its table, and roughly 88% of those were observed once. Approximately 0.94% of the sample is in the top ten clones. The full study reports these points: In a later analysis, TCRs clustered in the first cohort were found to also tend to co-occur in the 100 to 150 validation repertoires, with roughly 93% of cluster scores above 0. A few of the identified cytomegalovirus-associated TCR beta chains were confirmed in vitro to be specific for cytomegalovirus antigens. The classifier was reported to diagnose cytomegalovirus status with high specificity and sensitivity in both the original and validation cohorts. The study gave a list of under 200 TCR beta chains associated with cytomegalovirus. Most TCR sequences were seen in very few donors, while some public TCRs were found in many individuals. The validation cohort had no HLA typing available for a later analysis, so co-occurrence within that cohort was assessed over all 120 or so repertoires. It was suggested by the authors that the approach could potentially be generalized to other disease states and immunological phenotypes.

The donors belonged to the validation cohort of about 130 subjects, which was separate from the roughly 700-subject first cohort. CDR1 and CDR2 (ENHRY, SYGVKD) derive from the germline V gene. Cut back by 2 bases and 7 bases, the V and J ends lie 15 bases apart. The CDR3 has 15 amino acids, counting the end cysteine and phenylalanine. The DNA shown is the 45-base CDR3, in frame from base 1. This receptor was taken from a woman aged 18 to 35 in good health and CMV-seronegative. The sample was PBMCs. The sequence joins TRBV10-3 to TRBJ2-4; D gene: possibly TRBD1, on 6 matching bases. The CDR3 region reads CAISEPPTGGNIQYF. The DNA reads as follows: TGTGCCATCAGTGAGCCCCCGACAGGTGGCAACATTCAGTACTTC.